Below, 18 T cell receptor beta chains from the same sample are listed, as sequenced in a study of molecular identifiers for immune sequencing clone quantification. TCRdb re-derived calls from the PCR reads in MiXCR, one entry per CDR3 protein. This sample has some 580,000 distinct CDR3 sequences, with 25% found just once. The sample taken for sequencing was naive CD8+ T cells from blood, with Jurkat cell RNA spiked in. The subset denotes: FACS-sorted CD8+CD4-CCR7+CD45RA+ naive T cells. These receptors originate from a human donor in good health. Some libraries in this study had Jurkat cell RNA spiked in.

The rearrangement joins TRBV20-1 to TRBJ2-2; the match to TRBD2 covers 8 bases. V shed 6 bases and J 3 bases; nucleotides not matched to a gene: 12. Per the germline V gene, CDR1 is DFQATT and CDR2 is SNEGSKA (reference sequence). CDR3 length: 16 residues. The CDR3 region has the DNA TGCAGTGCCACCGGGTCGGGGGGGGCCGACACCGGGGAGCTGTTTTTT. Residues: CSATGSGGADTGELFF.

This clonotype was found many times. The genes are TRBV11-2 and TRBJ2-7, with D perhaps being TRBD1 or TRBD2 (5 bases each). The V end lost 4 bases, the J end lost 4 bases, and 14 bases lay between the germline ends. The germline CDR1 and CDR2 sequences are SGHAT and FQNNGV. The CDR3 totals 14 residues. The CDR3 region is CASSSGTGWYEQYF. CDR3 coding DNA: TGTGCCAGCAGCTCCGGGACGGGGTGGTACGAGCAGTACTTC.

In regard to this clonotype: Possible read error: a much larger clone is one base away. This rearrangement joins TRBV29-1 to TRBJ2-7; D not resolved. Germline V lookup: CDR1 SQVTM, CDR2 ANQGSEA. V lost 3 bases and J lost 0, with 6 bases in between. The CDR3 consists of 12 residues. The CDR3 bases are TGCAGCGTTGATAACAACTCCTACGAGCAGTACTTC. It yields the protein CSVDNNSYEQYF.

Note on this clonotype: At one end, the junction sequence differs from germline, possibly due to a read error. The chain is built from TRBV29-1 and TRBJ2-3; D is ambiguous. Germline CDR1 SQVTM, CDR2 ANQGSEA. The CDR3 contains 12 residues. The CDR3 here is CGVENPADAQYF. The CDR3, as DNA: TGCGGCGTTGAAAACCCTGCAGATGCGCAGTATTTT.

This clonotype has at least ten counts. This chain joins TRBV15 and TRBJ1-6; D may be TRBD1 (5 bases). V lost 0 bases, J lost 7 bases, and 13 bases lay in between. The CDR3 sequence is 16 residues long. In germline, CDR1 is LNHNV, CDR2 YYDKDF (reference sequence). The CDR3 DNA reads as TGTGCCACCAGCAGAGATAAGGGACCCCTCAATTCACCCCTCCACTTT. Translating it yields CATSRDKGPLNSPLHF.

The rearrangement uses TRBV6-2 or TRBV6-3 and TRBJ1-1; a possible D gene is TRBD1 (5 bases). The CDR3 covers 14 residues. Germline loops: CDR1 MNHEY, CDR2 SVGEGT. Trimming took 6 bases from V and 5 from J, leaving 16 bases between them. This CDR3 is CASRDSGLWTEAFF. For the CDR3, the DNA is TGTGCCAGCAGAGACAGCGGCCTTTGGACTGAAGCTTTCTTT.

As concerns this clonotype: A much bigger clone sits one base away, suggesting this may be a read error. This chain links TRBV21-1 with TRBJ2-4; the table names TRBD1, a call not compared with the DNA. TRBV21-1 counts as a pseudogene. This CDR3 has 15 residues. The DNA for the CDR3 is TGTGCCAGCAGCAAAGTAGGACAGGTAAAAAACATTCAGTACTTC. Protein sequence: CASSKVGQVKNIQYF.

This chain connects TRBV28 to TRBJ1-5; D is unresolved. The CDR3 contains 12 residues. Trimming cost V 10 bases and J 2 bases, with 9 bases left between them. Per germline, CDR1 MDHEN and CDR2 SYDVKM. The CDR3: CATLPGNQPQHF. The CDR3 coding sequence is TGTGCCACCTTGCCTGGCAATCAGCCCCAGCATTTT.

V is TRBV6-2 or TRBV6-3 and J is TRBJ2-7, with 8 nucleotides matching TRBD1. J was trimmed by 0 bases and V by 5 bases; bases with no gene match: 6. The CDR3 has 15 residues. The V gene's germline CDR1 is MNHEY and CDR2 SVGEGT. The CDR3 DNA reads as TGTGCCAGCAGTCCCGACAGGGGACACTCCTACGAGCAGTACTTC. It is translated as CASSPDRGHSYEQYF.

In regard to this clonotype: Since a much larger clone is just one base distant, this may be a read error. In DNA, the CDR3 is TGCGCCAGCATTGACAGGGGGAGGACTGAAGCTTTCTTT. Its protein product is CASIDRGRTEAFF. The rearrangement joins TRBV4-1 to TRBJ1-1; 9 bases are a match to TRBD1. This CDR3 has 13 amino acids. Germline values: CDR1 MGHRA, CDR2 YSYEKL. J lost 5 bases, V lost 7 bases, and 5 bases had no gene match.

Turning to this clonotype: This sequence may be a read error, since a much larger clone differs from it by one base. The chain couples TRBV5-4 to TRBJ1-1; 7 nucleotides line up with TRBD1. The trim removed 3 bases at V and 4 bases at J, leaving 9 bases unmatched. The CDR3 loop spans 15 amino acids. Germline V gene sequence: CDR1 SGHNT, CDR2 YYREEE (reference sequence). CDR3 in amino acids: CASSSLLDRVTEAFF. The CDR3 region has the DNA TGTGCCAGCAGCTCTCTACTCGACAGGGTCACTGAAGCTTTCTTT. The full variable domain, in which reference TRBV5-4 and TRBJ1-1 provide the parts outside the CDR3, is ETGVTQSPTHLIKTRGQQVTLRCSSQSGHNTVSWYQQALGQGPQFIFQYYREEENGRGNFPPRFSGLQFPNYSSELNVNALELDDSALYLCASSSLLDRVTEAFFGQGTRLTVV.

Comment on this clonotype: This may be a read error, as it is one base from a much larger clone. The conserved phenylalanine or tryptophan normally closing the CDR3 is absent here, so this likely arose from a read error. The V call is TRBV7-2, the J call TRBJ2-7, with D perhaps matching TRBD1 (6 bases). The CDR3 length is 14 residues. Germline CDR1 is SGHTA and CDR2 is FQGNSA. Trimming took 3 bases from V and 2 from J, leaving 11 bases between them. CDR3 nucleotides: TGTGCCAGCAGCTTTTTTACAGGGCCCTACGAGCAGTACCTC. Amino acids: CASSFFTGPYEQYL.

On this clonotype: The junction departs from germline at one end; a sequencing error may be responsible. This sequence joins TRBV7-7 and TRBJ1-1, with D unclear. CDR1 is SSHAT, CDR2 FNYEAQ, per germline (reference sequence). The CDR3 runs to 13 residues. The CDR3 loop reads CASSLSMTTEALF. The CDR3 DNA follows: TGTGCCAGCAGCTTATCGATGACCACTGAAGCTCTCTTT.

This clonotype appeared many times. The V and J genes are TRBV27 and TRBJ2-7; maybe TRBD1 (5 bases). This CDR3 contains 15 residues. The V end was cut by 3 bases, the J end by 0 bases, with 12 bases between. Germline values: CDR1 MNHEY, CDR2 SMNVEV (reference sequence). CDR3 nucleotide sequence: TGTGCCAGCAGTTTCTTCCTGGGGCCCTCCTACGAGCAGTACTTC. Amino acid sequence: CASSFFLGPSYEQYF.

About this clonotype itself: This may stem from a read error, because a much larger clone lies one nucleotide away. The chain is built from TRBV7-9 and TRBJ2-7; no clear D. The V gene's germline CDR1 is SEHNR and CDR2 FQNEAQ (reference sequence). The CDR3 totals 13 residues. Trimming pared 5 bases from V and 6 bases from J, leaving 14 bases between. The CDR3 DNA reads TGTGCCAGCAGCCCTTTCGCTGCCTGCGAGCAGTACTTC. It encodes CASSPFAACEQYF.

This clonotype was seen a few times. CDR3 sequence: CASTSDSSSGNTIYF. In nucleotides, the CDR3 is TGTGCCAGCACCTCGGACAGTAGCTCTGGAAACACCATATATTTT. The rearrangement joins TRBV7-6 to TRBJ1-3; possible D gene TRBD1, 6 bases. The germline V and J ends were trimmed by 7 bases and 0 bases, with 13 bases remaining between them. Looked up from germline, CDR1 is SGHVS and CDR2 is FNYEAQ. The CDR3 has 15 amino acids.

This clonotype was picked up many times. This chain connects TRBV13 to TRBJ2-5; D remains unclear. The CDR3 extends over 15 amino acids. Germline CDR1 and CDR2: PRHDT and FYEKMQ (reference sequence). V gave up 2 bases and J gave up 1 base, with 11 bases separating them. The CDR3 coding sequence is TGTGCCAGCAGCTTATTGGGTCAGACCCAAGAGACCCAGTACTTC. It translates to CASSLLGQTQETQYF. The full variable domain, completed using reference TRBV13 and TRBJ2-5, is AAGVIQSPRHLIKEKRETATLKCYPIPRHDTVYWYQQGPGQDPQFLISFYEKMQSDKGSIPDRFSAQQFSDYHSELNMSSLELGDSALYFCASSLLGQTQETQYFGPGTRLLVL.

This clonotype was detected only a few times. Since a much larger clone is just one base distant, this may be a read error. As DNA, the CDR3 is TGTGCCAGCGGCTCGAACTACGAGCAGTACTTC. It translates to CASGSNYEQYF. The J gene is TRBJ2-7, the V gene TRBV7-9; D gene ambiguous. Trimming stripped 8 bases from V and 3 bases from J, with 8 bases between. Germline CDR1 reads SEHNR; CDR2 reads FQNEAQ (reference sequence). This CDR3 has 11 amino acids.